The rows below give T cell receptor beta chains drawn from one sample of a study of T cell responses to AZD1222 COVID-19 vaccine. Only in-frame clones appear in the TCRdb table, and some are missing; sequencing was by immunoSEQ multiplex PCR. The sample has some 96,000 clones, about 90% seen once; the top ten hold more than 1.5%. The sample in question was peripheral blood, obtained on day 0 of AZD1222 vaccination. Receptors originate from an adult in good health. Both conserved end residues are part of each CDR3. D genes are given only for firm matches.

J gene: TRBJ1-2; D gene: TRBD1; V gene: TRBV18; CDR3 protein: CASSGQLNGYTF
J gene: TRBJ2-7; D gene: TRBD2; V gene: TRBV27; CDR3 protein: CASRPGLAGVYEQYF
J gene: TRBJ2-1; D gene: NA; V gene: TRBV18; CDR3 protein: CASSRTTTLVHNEQFF
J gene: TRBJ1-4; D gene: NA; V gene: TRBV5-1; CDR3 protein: CASSQRQAENEKLFF
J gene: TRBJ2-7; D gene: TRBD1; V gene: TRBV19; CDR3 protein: CASSRVGQVAYEQYF
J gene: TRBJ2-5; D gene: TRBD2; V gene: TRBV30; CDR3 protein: CAWTIGLAGRETQYF
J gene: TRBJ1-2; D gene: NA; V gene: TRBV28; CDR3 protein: CASSLPRGIGYGYTF
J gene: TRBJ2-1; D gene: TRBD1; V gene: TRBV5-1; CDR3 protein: CASSEGGRNNEQFF
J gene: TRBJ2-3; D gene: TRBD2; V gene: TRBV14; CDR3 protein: CASSQRLAGRADTQYF
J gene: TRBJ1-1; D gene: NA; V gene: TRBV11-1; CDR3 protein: CASSRKDVTEAFF
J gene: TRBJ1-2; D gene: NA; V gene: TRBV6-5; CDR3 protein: CASSQWDLNYGYTF
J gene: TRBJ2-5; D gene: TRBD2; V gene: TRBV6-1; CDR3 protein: CASSEVTSGLETQYF
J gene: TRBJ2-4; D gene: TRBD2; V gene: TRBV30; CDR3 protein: CAWRVASGSNIQYF
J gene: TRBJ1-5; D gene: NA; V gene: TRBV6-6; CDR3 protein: CASSYGEPQHF
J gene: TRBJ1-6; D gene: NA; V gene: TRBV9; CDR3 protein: CASSDAMKGSPSPLHF
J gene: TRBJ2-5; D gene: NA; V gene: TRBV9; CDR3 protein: CASSSLGQGETQYF
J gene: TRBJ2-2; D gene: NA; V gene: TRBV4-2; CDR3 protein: CASSQDTVLNTGELFF
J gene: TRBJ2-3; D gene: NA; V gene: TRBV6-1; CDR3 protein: CASSVLRGHSTDTQYF
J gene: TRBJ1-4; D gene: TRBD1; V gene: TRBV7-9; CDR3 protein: CASSEDRGKTNEKLFF
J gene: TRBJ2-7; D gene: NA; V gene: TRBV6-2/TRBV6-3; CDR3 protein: CASSFAVGVGTYEQYF
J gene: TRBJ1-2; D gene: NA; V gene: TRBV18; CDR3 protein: CASSLSTDYYGYTF
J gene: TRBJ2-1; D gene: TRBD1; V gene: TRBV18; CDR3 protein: CASSPLAQGRSSYNEQFF
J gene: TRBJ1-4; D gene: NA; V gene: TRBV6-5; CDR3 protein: CASSYSAGVLEKLFF
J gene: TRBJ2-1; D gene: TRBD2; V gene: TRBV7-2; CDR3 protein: CASTVGGRYNEQFF
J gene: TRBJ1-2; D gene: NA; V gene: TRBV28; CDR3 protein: CASIPAVGPTYGYTF
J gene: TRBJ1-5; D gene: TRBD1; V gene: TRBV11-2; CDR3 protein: CASSLSGTGNQPQHF
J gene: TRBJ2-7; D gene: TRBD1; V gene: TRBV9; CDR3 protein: CASSVRDRTYEQYF
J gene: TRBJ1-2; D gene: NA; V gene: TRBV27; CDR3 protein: CASSPLPGSGTVYGYTF
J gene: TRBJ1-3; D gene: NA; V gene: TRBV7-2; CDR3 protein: CASSLVGFGNTIYF
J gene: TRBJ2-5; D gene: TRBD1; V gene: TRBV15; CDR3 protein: CATSGYRGKVETQYF
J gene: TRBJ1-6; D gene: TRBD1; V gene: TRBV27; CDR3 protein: CASSFGTGSPLHF
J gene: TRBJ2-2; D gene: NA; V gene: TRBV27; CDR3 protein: CASSNWGEGGTGELFF
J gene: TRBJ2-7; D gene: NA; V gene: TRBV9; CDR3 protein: CASSVGGGDTYEQYF
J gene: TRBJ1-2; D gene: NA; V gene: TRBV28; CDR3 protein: CASSPSGGRDYGYTF
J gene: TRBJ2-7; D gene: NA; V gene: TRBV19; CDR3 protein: CASKNSYEQYF
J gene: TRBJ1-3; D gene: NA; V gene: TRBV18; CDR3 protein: CASSPIRSGNTIYF
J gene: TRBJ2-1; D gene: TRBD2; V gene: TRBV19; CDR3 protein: CASSMGGSGRWDEQFF
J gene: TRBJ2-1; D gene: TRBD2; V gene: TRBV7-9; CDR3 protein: CASAQREEDNEQFF
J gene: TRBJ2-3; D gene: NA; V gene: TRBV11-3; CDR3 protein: CASSSIKRPDTQYF
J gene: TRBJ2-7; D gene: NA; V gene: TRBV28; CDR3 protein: CASSPGLLSTYEQYF
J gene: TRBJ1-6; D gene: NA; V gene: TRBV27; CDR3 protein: CASSSPIGGNNSPLHF
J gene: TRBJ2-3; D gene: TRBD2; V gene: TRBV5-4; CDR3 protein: CASSSGLAGVTDTQYF
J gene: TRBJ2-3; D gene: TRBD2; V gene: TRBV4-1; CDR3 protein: CASSQKKGAGDTDTQYF
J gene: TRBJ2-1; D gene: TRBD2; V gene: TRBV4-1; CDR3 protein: CASSRTSGRDNEQFF
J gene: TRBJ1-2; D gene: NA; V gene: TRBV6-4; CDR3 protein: CASSDSAPADGYTF
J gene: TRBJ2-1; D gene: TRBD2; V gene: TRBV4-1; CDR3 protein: CASRSGSLSSYNEQFF
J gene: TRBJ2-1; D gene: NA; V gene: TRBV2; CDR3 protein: CASRNGQNYNEQFF
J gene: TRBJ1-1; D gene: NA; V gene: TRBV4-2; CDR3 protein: CASSQDPREEAFF
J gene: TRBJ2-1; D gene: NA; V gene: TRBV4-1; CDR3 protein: CASSQDEGIATYNEQFF
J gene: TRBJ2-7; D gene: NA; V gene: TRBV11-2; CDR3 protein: CASSLRSYEQYF
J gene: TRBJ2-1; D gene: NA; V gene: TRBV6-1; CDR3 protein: CASSEGRAPYNEQFF
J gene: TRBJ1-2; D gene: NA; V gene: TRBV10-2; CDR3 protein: CASSERQENGYTF
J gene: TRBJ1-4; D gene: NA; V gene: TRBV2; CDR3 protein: CASSESGNLLWGNEKLFF
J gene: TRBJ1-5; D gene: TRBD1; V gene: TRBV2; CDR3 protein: CASSEDRGGNQPQHF
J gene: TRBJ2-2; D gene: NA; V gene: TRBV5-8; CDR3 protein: CANTGRYTGELFF